This TCR beta chain was identified in a study of radiotherapy plus CTLA-4 blockade in lung cancer. V lost 4 bases and J lost 2, with 6 bases in between. The CDR3 covers 12 residues. CDR1 is SGDLS and CDR2 is YYNGEE in the germline V gene. Profiled with immunoSEQ multiplex PCR; TCRdb holds only in-frame clones, not every one. Among roughly 77,000 clones listed, nearly 75% were seen once. The receptor was derived from a human donor with non-small cell lung cancer whose response to radiotherapy plus ipilimumab could not be evaluated. This chain connects TRBV9 to TRBJ1-1, with D uncertain. Sequencing was performed on peripheral blood, taken from a patient treated with radiotherapy plus ipilimumab. The CDR3 region is CASSLINTEAFF. The CDR3 nucleotides read TGTGCCAGCAGCCTAATTAACACTGAAGCTTTCTTT.